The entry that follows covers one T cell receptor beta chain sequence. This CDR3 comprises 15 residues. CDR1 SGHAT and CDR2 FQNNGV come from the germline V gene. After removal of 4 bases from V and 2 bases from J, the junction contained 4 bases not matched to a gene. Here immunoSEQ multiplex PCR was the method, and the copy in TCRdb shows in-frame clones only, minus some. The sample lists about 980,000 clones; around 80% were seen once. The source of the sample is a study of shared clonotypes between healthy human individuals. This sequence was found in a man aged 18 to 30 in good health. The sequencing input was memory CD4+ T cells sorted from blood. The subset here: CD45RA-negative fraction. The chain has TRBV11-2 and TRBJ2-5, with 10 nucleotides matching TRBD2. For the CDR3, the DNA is TGTGCCAGCAGCTCGCCACTAGCGGGGCAAGAGACCCAGTACTTC. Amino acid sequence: CASSSPLAGQETQYF.